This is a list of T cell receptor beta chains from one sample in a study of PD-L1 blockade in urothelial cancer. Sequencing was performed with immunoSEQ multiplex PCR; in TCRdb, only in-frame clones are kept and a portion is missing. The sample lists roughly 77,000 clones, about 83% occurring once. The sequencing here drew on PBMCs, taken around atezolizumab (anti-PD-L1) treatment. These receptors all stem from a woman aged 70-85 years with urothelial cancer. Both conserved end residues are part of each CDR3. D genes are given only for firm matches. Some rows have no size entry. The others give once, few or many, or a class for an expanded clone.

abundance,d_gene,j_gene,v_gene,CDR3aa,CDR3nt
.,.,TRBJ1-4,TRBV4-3,CASSPLAADLSEKLFF,TGCGCCAGCAGCCCACTCGCGGCAGATCTTAGTGAAAAACTGTTTTTT
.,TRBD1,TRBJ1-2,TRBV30,CAWSVQWTGGHGYTF,TGTGCCTGGAGTGTACAATGGACAGGGGGCCATGGCTACACCTTC
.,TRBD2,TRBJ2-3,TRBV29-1,CSVREGLSTDTQYF,TGCAGCGTTAGGGAGGGGTTAAGCACAGATACGCAGTATTTT
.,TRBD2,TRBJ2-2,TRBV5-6,CASSWLAGGPSETGELFF,TGTGCCAGCAGTTGGCTAGCGGGAGGGCCCTCCGAGACCGGGGAGCTGTTTTTT
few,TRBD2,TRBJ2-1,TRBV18,CASSLTSAYNEQFF,TGTGCCAGCTCACTAACTAGCGCCTACAATGAGCAGTTCTTC
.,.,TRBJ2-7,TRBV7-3,CASSLTAGGEQYF,TGTGCCAGCAGCTTAACTGCCGGGGGCGAGCAGTACTTC
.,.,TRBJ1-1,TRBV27,CASSIIGHNTEAFF,TGTGCCAGCAGTATCATAGGACATAACACTGAAGCTTTCTTT
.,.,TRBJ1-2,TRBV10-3,CAISVRLEGGYTF,TGTGCCATCAGTGTGCGGCTAGAAGGAGGCTACACCTTC
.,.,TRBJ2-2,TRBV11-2,CASSKDRRNTGELFF,TGTGCCAGCAGCAAAGACAGGAGGAACACCGGGGAGCTGTTTTTT
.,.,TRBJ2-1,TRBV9,CASSYTGSSYNEQFF,TGTGCCAGCAGCTATACAGGGAGCTCCTACAATGAGCAGTTCTTC
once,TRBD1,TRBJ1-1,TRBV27,CASTRRGQPLAFF,TGTGCCAGCACCCGAAGGGGACAGCCTTTGGCTTTCTTT
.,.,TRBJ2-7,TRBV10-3,CAISDVGYEQYF,TGTGCCATCAGTGATGTCGGTTACGAGCAGTACTTC
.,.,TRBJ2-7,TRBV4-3,CASSQEWGGASDEQYF,TGCGCCAGCAGCCAAGAGTGGGGGGGGGCTTCAGACGAGCAGTACTTC
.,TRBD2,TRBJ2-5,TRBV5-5,CASSIGLAGAIGETQYF,TGTGCCAGCAGCATCGGACTAGCGGGCGCGATCGGGGAGACCCAGTACTTC
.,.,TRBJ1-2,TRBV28,CASSLLGSGYTF,TGTGCCAGCAGTTTACTTGGGAGCGGCTACACCTTC
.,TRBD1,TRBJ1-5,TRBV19,CATAGTGNQPQHF,TGTGCCACCGCCGGGACAGGCAATCAGCCCCAGCATTTT
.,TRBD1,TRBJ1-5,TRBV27,CASSKTGGDNQPQHF,TGTGCCAGCAGTAAAACAGGGGGAGATAATCAGCCCCAGCATTTT
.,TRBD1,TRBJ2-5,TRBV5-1,CASSLGQGKETQYF,TGCGCCAGCAGCTTGGGACAGGGTAAAGAGACCCAGTACTTC
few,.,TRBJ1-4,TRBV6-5,CASSYSFSAVNEKLFF,TGTGCCAGCAGTTACTCATTCAGTGCTGTCAATGAAAAACTGTTTTTT
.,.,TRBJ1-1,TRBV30,CAWSTSYQGNTEAFF,TGTGCCTGGAGTACCTCCTACCAGGGGAACACTGAAGCTTTCTTT
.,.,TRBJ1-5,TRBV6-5,CASSWGGNNQPQHF,TGTGCCAGCAGTTGGGGGGGAAACAATCAGCCCCAGCATTTT
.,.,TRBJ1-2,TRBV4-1,CASSQALVGDYGYTF,TGCGCCAGCAGCCAAGCTTTGGTCGGGGATTATGGCTACACCTTC
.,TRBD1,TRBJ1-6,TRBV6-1,CASRGQSTGTLHF,TGTGCCAGCAGGGGACAGTCGACGGGGACCCTCCACTTT
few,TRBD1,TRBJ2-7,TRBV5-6,CASSLSGWGDRASNEQYF,TGTGCCAGCAGCTTGAGTGGGTGGGGAGACAGGGCCAGCAACGAGCAGTACTTC
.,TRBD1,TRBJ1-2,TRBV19,CASGTGDGYTF,TGTGCTAGCGGGACAGGGGATGGCTACACCTTC
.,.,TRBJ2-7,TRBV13,CASSRERYEQYF,TGTGCCAGCAGCCGGGAGCGATACGAGCAGTACTTC
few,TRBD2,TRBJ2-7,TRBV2,CASSEWTSGAYEQYF,TGTGCCAGCAGTGAATGGACTAGCGGGGCCTACGAGCAGTACTTC
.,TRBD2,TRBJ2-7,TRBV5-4,CASSLSAGDGEQYF,TGTGCCAGCAGCTTGTCAGCGGGAGATGGCGAGCAGTACTTC
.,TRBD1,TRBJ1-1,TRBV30,CAWSGAETGANTEAFF,TGTGCCTGGAGCGGAGCTGAGACAGGGGCGAACACTGAAGCTTTCTTT
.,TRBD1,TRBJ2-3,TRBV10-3,CAISEQGAGTDTQYF,TGTGCCATCAGTGAACAGGGGGCAGGGACAGATACGCAGTATTTT
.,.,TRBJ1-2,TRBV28,CASIPESPRITYYGYTF,TGTGCCAGCATCCCAGAATCCCCCAGGATCACTTACTATGGCTACACCTTC
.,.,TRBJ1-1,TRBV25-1,CASRPARQTFLNTEAFF,TGTGCCAGCAGGCCAGCCAGACAAACTTTTTTGAACACTGAAGCTTTCTTT
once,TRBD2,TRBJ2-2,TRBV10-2,CASRDPLLAGSNTGELFF,TGCGCCAGCAGGGACCCCTTATTAGCGGGGTCAAACACCGGGGAGCTGTTTTTT
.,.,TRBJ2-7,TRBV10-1,CASSEGGQDQQYF,TGCGCCAGCAGTGAAGGAGGGCAGGACCAGCAGTACTTC
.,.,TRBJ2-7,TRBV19,CASSLSTGYEQYF,TGTGCCAGTAGCCTCTCCACAGGGTACGAGCAGTACTTC
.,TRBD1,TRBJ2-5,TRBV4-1,CASSQDGTGHGETQYF,TGCGCCAGCAGCCAAGACGGGACAGGGCACGGGGAGACCCAGTACTTC
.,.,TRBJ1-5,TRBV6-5,CASSPGGFSNQPQHF,TGTGCCAGCAGCCCCGGGGGATTTAGCAATCAGCCCCAGCATTTT
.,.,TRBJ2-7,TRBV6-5,CASRQTGPYEQYF,TGTGCCAGCAGACAGACAGGACCCTACGAGCAGTACTTC
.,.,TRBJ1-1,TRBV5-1,CASSLESVSSGTEAFF,TGCGCCAGCAGCTTGGAGAGCGTGAGCTCGGGCACTGAAGCTTTCTTT
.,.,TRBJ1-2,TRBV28,CASSITTGTIGGYTF,TGTGCCAGCAGTATAACGACAGGAACCATAGGGGGCTACACCTTC
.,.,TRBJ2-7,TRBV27,CASRRKGGAGTYEQYF,TGTGCCAGCAGACGAAAGGGGGGGGCTGGTACCTACGAGCAGTACTTC
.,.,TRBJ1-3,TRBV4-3,CASSQVVGAGSGNTIYF,TGCGCCAGCAGCCAAGTGGTGGGGGCTGGCTCTGGAAACACCATATATTTT
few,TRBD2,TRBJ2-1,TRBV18,CASSPTLAGGLNEQFF,TGTGCCAGCTCACCAACCCTAGCGGGAGGCCTCAATGAGCAGTTCTTC
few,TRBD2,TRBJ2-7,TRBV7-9,CASSPGSREGYEQYF,TGTGCCAGCAGCCCAGGGTCGCGGGAGGGCTACGAGCAGTACTTC
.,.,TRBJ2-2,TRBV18,CASSPGLLPGTGELFF,TGTGCCAGCTCACCGGGTCTACTCCCAGGAACCGGGGAGCTGTTTTTT
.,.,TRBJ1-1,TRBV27,CASSLRGSYVGAFF,TGTGCCAGCAGTTTAAGGGGCAGCTATGTCGGAGCTTTCTTT
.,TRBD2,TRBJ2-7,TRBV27,CASSLGTSGRNWYF,TGTGCCAGCAGTCTCGGGACTAGCGGGAGGAATTGGTACTTC
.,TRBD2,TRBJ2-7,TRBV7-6,CASSSGLAGRAYEQYF,TGTGCCAGCAGCTCGGGACTAGCGGGGCGAGCCTACGAGCAGTACTTC
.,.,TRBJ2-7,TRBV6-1,CASSEGVTPYEQYF,TGTGCCAGCAGTGAAGGCGTGACACCATACGAGCAGTACTTC
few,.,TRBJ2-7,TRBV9,CASSVGGFRYEQYF,TGTGCCAGCAGCGTAGGGGGCTTTAGGTACGAGCAGTACTTC
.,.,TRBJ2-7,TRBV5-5,CASSRTTYEQYF,TGTGCCAGCAGCCGCACAACCTACGAGCAGTACTTC
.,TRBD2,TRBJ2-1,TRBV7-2,CASSAGTSGYNEQFF,TGTGCCAGCAGCGCCGGGACTAGCGGATACAATGAGCAGTTCTTC
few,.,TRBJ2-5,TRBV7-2,CASSRKGGRETQYF,TGTGCCAGCAGCCGTAAGGGAGGTAGGGAGACCCAGTACTTC
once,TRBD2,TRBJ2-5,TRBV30,CAWSGTSGGAWETQYF,TGTGCCTGGAGTGGGACTAGCGGGGGGGCGTGGGAGACCCAGTACTTC
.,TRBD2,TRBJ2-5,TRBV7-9,CASSPREYWETQYF,TGTGCCAGCAGCCCGCGGGAGTACTGGGAGACCCAGTACTTC